Presented here are 26 T cell receptor beta chains from one specimen sequenced in a study of blood T cell repertoires in COVID-19. Profiled with immunoSEQ multiplex PCR; TCRdb holds only in-frame clones, not every one. This sample yields about 82,000 clones, of which around 83% are seen a single time; about a sixth belongs to the top ten. Sequencing input: peripheral blood. These receptor sequences come from a woman in her sixties with acute or convalescent COVID-19.

V is TRBV27 and J is TRBJ1-1; D gene unclear. The V and J ends lost 10 bases and 6 bases respectively, with 21 bases between them. Germline CDR1 is MNHEY and CDR2 is SMNVEV (reference sequence). The CDR3 is 14 amino acids. CDR3 sequence: CATLPRGKISEAFF. CDR3 sequence (DNA): TGTGCCACCCTACCCCGGGGAAAGATATCTGAAGCTTTCTTT.

The V gene is TRBV30, the J gene TRBJ1-6, with D maybe TRBD1 (5 bases). The CDR3 consists of 14 residues. V shed 8 bases and J shed 7 bases, with 18 bases lying between them. Germline V lookup: CDR1 GTSNPN, CDR2 SVGIG (reference sequence). The CDR3 region has the DNA TGTGCCCAACAGGAAGGGGCGCGGAATTCACCCCTCCACTTT. This sequence encodes CAQQEGARNSPLHF.

The gene calls are TRBV5-1 and TRBJ1-5, with 9 bases aligning to TRBD1. Per germline, CDR1 SGHRS and CDR2 YFSETQ. The CDR3 is made up of 14 amino acids. Losses at the gene ends were 7 bases for V and 6 bases for J; bases not matched to a gene: 8. In DNA, the CDR3 is TGCGCCAGCCGGGAGGGACAGGGTAGTCAGCCCCAGCATTTT. Translation: CASREGQGSQPQHF.

The chain recombines TRBV28 with TRBJ2-3; maybe TRBD2 (6 bases). This CDR3 is 16 amino acids long. Trimming took off 7 bases at V and 2 bases at J, with 19 bases between the two ends. From germline, CDR1 is MDHEN and CDR2 SYDVKM. The CDR3 is CASKVAGGESTDTQYF. CDR3 DNA: TGTGCCAGCAAGGTAGCAGGCGGGGAATCCACAGATACGCAGTATTTT.

The V and J genes are TRBV18 and TRBJ2-3; 7 nucleotides match TRBD2. There are 16 residues in the CDR3. Germline CDR1 and CDR2: KGHSH and LQKENI. With V trimmed by 6 bases and J by 2 bases, 11 bases remained unmatched. The DNA of the CDR3 is TGTGCCAGCTCCCCTGGCGCTAGCGGAGCCACAGATACGCAGTATTTT. This translates into CASSPGASGATDTQYF.

This clone appeared a few times. V usage is TRBV3-1 (or the pseudogene TRBV3-2) and J usage is TRBJ1-2; D possibly corresponds to TRBD1 (6 bases). The CDR3 has 14 amino acids. Germline V CDR1 and CDR2: LGHDT, YNNKEL (reference sequence). V shed 1 base and J shed 8 bases, with 14 bases lying between them. The CDR3 loop is CASSQVQGSSGYTF. CDR3 in DNA: TGTGCCAGCAGCCAAGTACAGGGAAGTAGCGGCTACACCTTC.

The rearrangement links TRBV27 to TRBJ1-5, with D uncertain. V lost 5 bases, J lost 6 bases, and 8 bases lay in between. The germline CDR1 and CDR2 sequences are MNHEY and SMNVEV (reference sequence). The CDR3 is 12 amino acids. CDR3 loop: CASSRSSQPQHF. The CDR3 region has the DNA TGTGCCAGCAGTCGATCCAGTCAGCCCCAGCATTTT.

This chain joins TRBV5-1 and TRBJ2-1, with 11 bases matching TRBD1. After removal of 0 bases from V and 7 bases from J, the junction contained 9 bases not matched to a gene. CDR1 and CDR2 (germline): SGHRS, YFSETQ. The CDR3 has 17 residues. The CDR3 sequence: CASSLVGGQGAGNEQFF. For the CDR3, the DNA is TGCGCCAGCAGCTTGGTGGGAGGACAGGGGGCTGGTAATGAGCAGTTCTTC.

The chain has TRBV10-3 and TRBJ2-4, with a possible D match to TRBD1 (5 bases). CDR3 length: 16 amino acids. Germline V gene sequence: CDR1 ENHRY, CDR2 SYGVKD. V was pared by 0 bases and J by 4 bases, with 13 bases between. CDR3 sequence (DNA): TGTGCCATCAGTGAGTCCCAAGGCAGGGCTAAAAACATTCAGTACTTC. Translation: CAISESQGRAKNIQYF.

V usage is TRBV10-3 and J usage is TRBJ1-2, with D unresolved. Trimming took 3 bases from V and 2 from J, leaving 13 bases between them. The CDR3 length is 15 residues. CDR1 and CDR2 from the germline V gene are ENHRY and SYGVKD. The CDR3 nucleotides read TGTGCCATCAGTGACTTAAGCGCGGCAAACTATGGCTACACCTTC. Protein: CAISDLSAANYGYTF.

This sequence joins TRBV30 and TRBJ2-5; D may be TRBD2 (5 bases). CDR1 is GTSNPN and CDR2 is SVGIG in the germline V gene (reference sequence). This CDR3 comprises 13 residues. V was trimmed by 2 bases and J by 4 bases, leaving 11 bases between them. CDR3 DNA sequence: TGTGCCTGGAGTAGCGGACTGGGAGAGACCCAGTACTTC. Encoded protein: CAWSSGLGETQYF.

This chain joins TRBV4-3 and TRBJ1-1, with TRBD1 as a possible D gene (5 bases). V was cut by 3 bases and J by 8 bases, with 13 bases left in between. The V gene's germline CDR1 is LGHNA and CDR2 YSLEER. This CDR3 region has 13 residues. As DNA, the CDR3 is TGCGCCAGCAGCCAGAGGGGAGGGTCCGAAGCTTTCTTT. It specifies CASSQRGGSEAFF.

This chain joins TRBV18 and TRBJ1-4, with 7 bases that match TRBD1. Unmatched junction bases numbered 4, after V lost 2 bases and J lost 7 bases. Per germline, CDR1 KGHSH and CDR2 LQKENI. This CDR3 comprises 14 residues. Here the CDR3 reads CASSPEGASEKLFF. The CDR3 DNA reads TGTGCCAGCTCACCAGAGGGGGCAAGTGAAAAACTGTTTTTT.

This chain uses TRBV10-2 with TRBJ1-6; the D gene is possibly TRBD1 (5 bases). Deletions cut 8 bases from V and 7 bases from J, with 12 bases between. CDR3 length: 13 amino acids. Germline values: CDR1 WSHSY, CDR2 SAAADI. The CDR3: CASRMGGNSPLHF. CDR3 coding DNA: TGCGCCAGCCGCATGGGGGGGAATTCACCCCTCCACTTT.

The rearrangement uses TRBV7-9 and TRBJ2-3; 10 bases are a match to TRBD2. The CDR3 spans 16 residues. Germline assignment: CDR1 SEHNR and CDR2 FQNEAQ (reference sequence). V gave up 2 bases and J gave up 5 bases; unmatched junction bases: 7. DNA for the CDR3: TGTGCCAGCAGCTTAAGTCTAGCGGGGGCTGTAGATACGCAGTATTTT. Amino acids: CASSLSLAGAVDTQYF.

This sequence joins TRBV3-1 (or the pseudogene TRBV3-2) and TRBJ2-3, with D unresolved. This CDR3 is 16 amino acids long. V lost 7 bases, J lost 0 bases, and 17 bases lay in between. Looked up from germline, CDR1 is LGHDT and CDR2 is YNNKEL (reference sequence). The CDR3 region has the DNA TGTGCCAGCAAGGCCGTGGGTGCGGAGAGCACAGATACGCAGTATTTT. This codes for CASKAVGAESTDTQYF.

The chain combines TRBV6-5 with TRBJ1-4; 9 nucleotides line up with TRBD1. After removal of 6 bases from V and 6 bases from J, the junction contained 5 bases not matched to a gene. The germline CDR1 and CDR2 sequences are MNHEY and SVGAGI. The CDR3 totals 14 residues. The CDR3: CASRRGQGYEKLFF. CDR3 sequence (DNA): TGTGCCAGCAGGAGGGGACAGGGCTATGAAAAACTGTTTTTT.

The chain joins TRBV19 to TRBJ2-2; 8 nucleotides line up with TRBD1. This CDR3 spans 14 amino acids. V lost 8 bases and J lost 5; bases outside the gene matches: 7. Per the germline V gene, CDR1 is LNHDA and CDR2 is SQIVND (reference sequence). CDR3 in DNA: TGTGCCAGTCTCGACAGGGGTGCTACCGGGGAGCTGTTTTTT. Its translation is CASLDRGATGELFF.

The genes are TRBV28 and TRBJ1-1; 8 bases are shared with TRBD1. V was clipped by 3 bases and J by 11 bases; unmatched bases: 11. This CDR3 is built from 14 residues. Per the germline V gene, CDR1 is MDHEN and CDR2 is SYDVKM. The CDR3: CASSFYGQGKIAFF. The CDR3 DNA reads as TGTGCCAGCAGTTTCTACGGACAGGGTAAAATCGCTTTCTTT.

The CDR3 loop reads CASSSGVNEKLFF. In DNA form, the CDR3 reads TGTGCCAGCAGCTCGGGGGTTAATGAAAAACTGTTTTTT. J is TRBJ1-4 and V is TRBV7-2; maybe TRBD1 (5 bases). The germline gives CDR1 SGHTA, CDR2 FQGNSA. V lost 4 bases to trimming and J lost 4 bases, with 7 bases between them. This CDR3 region has 13 residues. Full variable domain (rest looked up from reference TRBV7-2 and TRBJ1-4): GAGVSQSPSNKVTEKGKDVELRCDPISGHTALYWYRQSLGQGLEFLIYFQGNSAPDKSGLPSDRFSAERTGGSVSTLTIQRTQQEDSAVYLCASSSGVNEKLFFGSGTQLSVL.

The gene calls are TRBV25-1 and TRBJ1-4; D perhaps matches TRBD1 (6 bases). This CDR3 spans 18 amino acids. Germline CDR1 and CDR2: MGHDK and SYGVNS. V was shortened by 3 bases and J by 0 bases, with 17 bases between the two germline ends. CDR3 protein: CASSDLRGRSATNEKLFF. DNA of the CDR3: TGTGCCAGCAGTGACCTCAGGGGCAGGTCGGCAACTAATGAAAAACTGTTTTTT.

In its sample, this clone was seen a few times. This sequence joins TRBV2 and TRBJ1-4; 9 nucleotides line up with TRBD1. The germline gives CDR1 SNHLY, CDR2 FYNNEI. Losses at the gene ends were 8 bases for V and 8 bases for J; bases not matched to a gene: 6. This CDR3 is 13 amino acids long. The CDR3 region has the DNA TGTGCCAGCCTCCGGGACAGGGAGGAAAAACTGTTTTTT. The encoded protein is CASLRDREEKLFF.

The chain is built from TRBV5-1 and TRBJ2-1; 12 bases align to TRBD2. CDR3 length: 17 residues. V gave up 4 bases and J gave up 5 bases; unmatched junction bases: 10. CDR1 and CDR2 from the germline V gene are SGHRS and YFSETQ. CDR3 bases: TGCGCCAGCAGCCGTCGACTAGCGGGAGCAATCCACAATGAGCAGTTCTTC. This sequence encodes CASSRRLAGAIHNEQFF.

The V call is TRBV4-1, the J call TRBJ2-2; TRBD2 matches 8 bases. This CDR3 contains 15 residues. The ends lost 4 bases at V and 2 bases at J; junction bases unmatched: 3. The germline CDR1 and CDR2 sequences are MGHRA and YSYEKL. The CDR3 DNA reads as TGCGCCAGCAGCCCACTAGCGGAAAACACCGGGGAGCTGTTTTTT. Translation gives CASSPLAENTGELFF.

The chain has TRBV5-6 and TRBJ1-1; D unclear. Trimming removed 0 bases from V and 3 bases from J, with 9 bases in between. Germline V CDR1 and CDR2: SGHDT, YYEEEE. The CDR3 runs 14 residues. The CDR3 nucleotides are TGTGCCAGCAGCTTGGCCGGCGGGGACACTGAAGCTTTCTTT. Translating gives CASSLAGGDTEAFF.

The chain employs TRBV30 and TRBJ2-7, with a tentative D call TRBD1 (6 bases). Germline CDR1 reads GTSNPN; CDR2 reads SVGIG (reference sequence). The CDR3 runs to 14 residues. V lost 7 bases and J lost 7, with 23 bases in between. CDR3 nucleotide sequence: TGTGCCTCCAAACCGGGACATCGGAGTGGAGAGCAGTACTTC. It is translated as CASKPGHRSGEQYF.